A single T cell receptor beta chain is shown here with its context. Deletions cut 8 bases from V and 2 bases from J, with 7 bases between. CDR3 length: 12 residues. Germline V gives CDR1 WNHNN, CDR2 SYGVQD (reference sequence). The record originates from a study of control samples from healthy donors and cancer patients. The protocol was immunoSEQ multiplex PCR, while the TCRdb copy is restricted to in-frame clones and leaves out a portion. The sample includes 200,000 to 250,000 clones, 90% to 95% of them seen just once. The TCR sequence derives from a man aged 45-65 years in good health. The source material was blood. V and J are TRBV10-1 and TRBJ1-5, with D uncertain. This CDR3 is CASGYGNQPQHF. Here the CDR3 DNA reads TGCGCCAGCGGGTACGGCAATCAGCCCCAGCATTTT.